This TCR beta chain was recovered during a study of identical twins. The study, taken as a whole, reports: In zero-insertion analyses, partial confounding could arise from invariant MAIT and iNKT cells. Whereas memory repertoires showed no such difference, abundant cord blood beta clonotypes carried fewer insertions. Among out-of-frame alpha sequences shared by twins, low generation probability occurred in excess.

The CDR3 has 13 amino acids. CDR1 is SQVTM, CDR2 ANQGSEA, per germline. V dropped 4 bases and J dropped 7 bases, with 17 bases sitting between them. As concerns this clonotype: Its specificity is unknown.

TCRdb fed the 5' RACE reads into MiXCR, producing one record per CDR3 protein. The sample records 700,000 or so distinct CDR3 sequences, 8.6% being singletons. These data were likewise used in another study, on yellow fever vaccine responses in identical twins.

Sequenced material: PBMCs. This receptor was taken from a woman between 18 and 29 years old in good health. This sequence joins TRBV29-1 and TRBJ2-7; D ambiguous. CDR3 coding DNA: TGCAGCGTTGTCGGTACGAGGTACTGGGAGCAGTACTTC. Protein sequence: CSVVGTRYWEQYF.